Each of the 10 T cell receptor beta chains below was sequenced from the same sample in a study of cytomegalovirus exposure and HLA in healthy donors. The PCR employed 60 Vbeta primers together with 13 Jbeta primers. Repertoires were generated with immunoSEQ multiplex PCR, while TCRdb's copy carries only in-frame clones and drops some. This sample carries roughly 100,000 clones, roughly 15% of them seen once, and the ten largest clones take 0.83%. Sequencing was performed on PBMCs. The receptors were gathered from a female donor in good health and CMV-seronegative.

A remark on this clone: The germline gene is not matched at one end of the junction; a read error may be the cause. The V gene is TRBV7-7, the J gene TRBJ2-2, with D unclear. This CDR3 spans 15 amino acids. Per germline, CDR1 SSHAT and CDR2 FNYEAQ (reference sequence). DNA of the CDR3: TGTGCTAGCAGCCCCACGCGCTTGAACACCGGGGAGCTGTTTTTT. Its translation is CASSPTRLNTGELFF.

The rearrangement links TRBV7-6 to TRBJ1-5; D gene uncertain. The germline CDR1 and CDR2 sequences are SGHVS and FNYEAQ. Trimming took 1 base from V and 7 from J, leaving 11 bases between them. This CDR3 comprises 14 residues. CDR3 coding DNA: TGTGCCAGCAGCTTAGATCATAGTAGCCAGCCCCAGCATTTT. Protein product: CASSLDHSSQPQHF.

This chain joins TRBV5-1 and TRBJ1-4, with TRBD1 matching over 8 bases. Germline lookup yields CDR1 SGHRS and CDR2 YFSETQ. The CDR3 is 14 amino acids. Trimming removed 2 bases from V and 4 bases from J; junction bases left unmatched: 1. This CDR3 reads CASSFGQGNEKLFF. For the CDR3, the DNA is TGCGCCAGCAGCTTCGGACAGGGTAATGAAAAACTGTTTTTT.

The V call is TRBV7-2, the J call TRBJ2-2; TRBD2 aligns across 11 bases. Trimming removed 2 bases from V and 4 bases from J; junction bases left unmatched: 3. Per the germline V gene, CDR1 is SGHTA and CDR2 is FQGNSA. The CDR3 covers 16 residues. The chain's CDR3 is CASSLTTSGGTGELFF. In DNA form, the CDR3 reads TGTGCCAGCAGCTTAACTACTAGCGGGGGCACCGGGGAGCTGTTTTTT.

This chain uses TRBV30 with TRBJ2-5, with D tentatively TRBD2 (6 bases). V lost 0 bases and J lost 5, with 10 bases in between. This CDR3 has 13 amino acids. Germline V lookup: CDR1 GTSNPN, CDR2 SVGIG (reference sequence). CDR3: CAWSVRGSETQYF. CDR3 bases: TGTGCCTGGAGTGTACGGGGGTCTGAGACCCAGTACTTC.

There are a few counts of this clone. The V call is TRBV18, the J call TRBJ1-5, with D maybe TRBD1 (5 bases). CDR3 length equals 14 residues. The germline V and J ends were trimmed by 6 bases and 0 bases, with 9 bases remaining between them. Germline values: CDR1 KGHSH, CDR2 LQKENI. The CDR3 DNA sequence: TGTGCCAGCTCCCGGGGGTCTAGCAATCAGCCCCAGCATTTT. It translates to CASSRGSSNQPQHF.

The CDR3 nucleotides are TGCGCCAGCAGTCAATCGTCGCCCCCAGGGGTTTATGGCTACACCTTC. It is translated as CASSQSSPPGVYGYTF. The chain recombines TRBV23-1 with TRBJ1-2, with D perhaps TRBD1 (6 bases). TRBV23-1 is designated an ORF whose function remains uncertain. Trimming removed 0 bases from V and 5 bases from J, with 16 bases in between. The CDR3 is made up of 16 amino acids.

The rearrangement links TRBV28 to TRBJ2-7, with TRBD2 matching over 9 bases. CDR1 MDHEN and CDR2 SYDVKM come from the germline V gene. Trimming took 3 bases from V and 0 from J; bases not matched to a gene: 3. CDR3 length equals 15 residues. The CDR3 loop reads CASSFVGLASYEQYF. DNA of the CDR3: TGTGCCAGCAGTTTCGTGGGACTAGCCTCCTACGAGCAGTACTTC. Together with reference TRBV28 and TRBJ2-7, the CDR3 gives the full variable domain: DVKVTQSSRYLVKRTGEKVFLECVQDMDHENMFWYRQDPGLGLRLIYFSYDVKMKEKGDIPEGYSVSREKKERFSLILESASTNQTSMYLCASSFVGLASYEQYFGPGTRLTVT.

This clone has a handful of counts. This sequence joins TRBV2 and TRBJ2-1; D perhaps matches TRBD1 (6 bases). The CDR3 runs 15 residues. CDR1 and CDR2 from the germline V gene are SNHLY and FYNNEI. V was clipped by 3 bases and J by 7 bases, with 16 bases between them. CDR3 region: CASSDWDKANNEQFF. The CDR3 nucleotides read TGTGCCAGCAGTGACTGGGACAAAGCTAATAATGAGCAGTTCTTC.

This clone has a handful of counts. The chain uses TRBV25-1 and TRBJ1-1; 12 bases agree with TRBD1. Losses at the gene ends were 4 bases for V and 0 bases for J; bases not matched to a gene: 6. Germline CDR1 MGHDK, CDR2 SYGVNS. The CDR3 length is 17 residues. The CDR3 loop is CASSGGQGALMNTEAFF. The CDR3 region has the DNA TGTGCCAGCAGTGGGGGACAGGGGGCTTTAATGAACACTGAAGCTTTCTTT.